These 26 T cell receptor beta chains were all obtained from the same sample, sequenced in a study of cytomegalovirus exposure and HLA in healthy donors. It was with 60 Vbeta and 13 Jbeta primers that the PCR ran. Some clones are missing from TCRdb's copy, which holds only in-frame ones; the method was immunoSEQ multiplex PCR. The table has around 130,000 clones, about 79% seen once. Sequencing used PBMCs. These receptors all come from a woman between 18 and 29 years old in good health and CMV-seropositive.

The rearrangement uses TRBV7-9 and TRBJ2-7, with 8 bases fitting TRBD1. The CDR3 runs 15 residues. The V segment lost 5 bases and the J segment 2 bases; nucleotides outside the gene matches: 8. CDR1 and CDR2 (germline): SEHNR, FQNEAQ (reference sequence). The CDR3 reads CASSQAAGGPYEQYF. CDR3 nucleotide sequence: TGTGCCAGCAGCCAGGCGGCAGGGGGCCCCTACGAGCAGTACTTC.

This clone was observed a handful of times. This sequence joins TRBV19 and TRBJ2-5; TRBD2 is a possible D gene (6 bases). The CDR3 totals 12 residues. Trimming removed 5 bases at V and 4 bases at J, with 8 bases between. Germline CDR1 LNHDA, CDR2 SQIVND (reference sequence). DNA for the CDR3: TGTGCCAGTAGTCCGGAGGGAGAGACCCAGTACTTC. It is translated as CASSPEGETQYF.

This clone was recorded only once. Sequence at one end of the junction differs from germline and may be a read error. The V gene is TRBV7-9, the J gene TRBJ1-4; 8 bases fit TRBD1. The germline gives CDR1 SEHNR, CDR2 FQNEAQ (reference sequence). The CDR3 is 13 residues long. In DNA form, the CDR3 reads TGTTCCAGTGAAACCGGGACAGGAGAAAAACTGTTTTTT. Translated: CSSETGTGEKLFF.

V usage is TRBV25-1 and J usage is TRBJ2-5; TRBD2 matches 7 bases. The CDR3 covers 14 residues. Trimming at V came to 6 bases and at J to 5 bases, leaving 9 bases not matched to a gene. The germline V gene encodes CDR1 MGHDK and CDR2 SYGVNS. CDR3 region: CASSRGEGGETQYF. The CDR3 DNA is TGTGCCAGCAGCCGGGGAGAGGGAGGGGAGACCCAGTACTTC.

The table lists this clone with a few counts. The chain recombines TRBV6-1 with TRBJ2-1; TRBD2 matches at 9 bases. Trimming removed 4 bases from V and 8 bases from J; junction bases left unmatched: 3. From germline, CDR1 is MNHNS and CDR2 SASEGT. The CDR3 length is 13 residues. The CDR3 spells CASSGGGVYEQFF. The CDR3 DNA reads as TGTGCCAGCAGTGGCGGGGGGGTATATGAGCAGTTCTTC.

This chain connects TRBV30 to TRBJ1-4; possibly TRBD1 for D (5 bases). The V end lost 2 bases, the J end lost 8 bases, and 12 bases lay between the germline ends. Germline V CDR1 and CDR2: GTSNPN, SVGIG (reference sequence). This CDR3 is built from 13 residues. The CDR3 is CAWSLQGGEKLFF. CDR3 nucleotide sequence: TGTGCCTGGAGTCTCCAGGGTGGCGAAAAACTGTTTTTT.

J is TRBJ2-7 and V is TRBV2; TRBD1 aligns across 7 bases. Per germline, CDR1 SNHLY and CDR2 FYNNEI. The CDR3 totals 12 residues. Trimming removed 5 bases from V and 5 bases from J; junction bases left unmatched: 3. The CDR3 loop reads CASSTGVHEQYF. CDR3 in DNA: TGTGCCAGCAGTACAGGGGTCCACGAGCAGTACTTC.

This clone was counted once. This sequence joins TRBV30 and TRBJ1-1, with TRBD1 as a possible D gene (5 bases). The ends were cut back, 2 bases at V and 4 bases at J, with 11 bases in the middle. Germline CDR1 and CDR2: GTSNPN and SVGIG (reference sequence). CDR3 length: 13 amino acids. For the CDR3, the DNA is TGTGCCTGGAGTAAGGGCGGGGCCACTGAAGCTTTCTTT. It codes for CAWSKGGATEAFF.

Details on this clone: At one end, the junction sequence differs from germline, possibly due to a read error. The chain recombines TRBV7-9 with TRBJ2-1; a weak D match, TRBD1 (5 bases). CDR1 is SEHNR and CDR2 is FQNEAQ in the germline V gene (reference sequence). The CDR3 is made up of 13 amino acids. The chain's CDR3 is CASSLLGRSERFF. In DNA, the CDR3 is TGTGCCAGCAGCTTGTTGGGGCGGAGTGAGCGGTTCTTC.

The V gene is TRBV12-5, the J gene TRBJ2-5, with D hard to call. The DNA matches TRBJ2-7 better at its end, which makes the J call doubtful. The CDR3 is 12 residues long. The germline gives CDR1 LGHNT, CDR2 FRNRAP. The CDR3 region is CASGPDVYEQYF. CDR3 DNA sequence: TGTGCTAGTGGTCCCGATGTGTACGAGCAGTACTTC.

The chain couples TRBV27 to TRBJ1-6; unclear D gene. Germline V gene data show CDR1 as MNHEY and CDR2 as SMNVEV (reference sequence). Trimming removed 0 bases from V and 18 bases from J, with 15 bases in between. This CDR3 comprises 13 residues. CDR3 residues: CASSLSGPSSPHF. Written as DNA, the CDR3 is TGTGCCAGCAGTTTATCTGGCCCTTCATCCCCCCACTTT.

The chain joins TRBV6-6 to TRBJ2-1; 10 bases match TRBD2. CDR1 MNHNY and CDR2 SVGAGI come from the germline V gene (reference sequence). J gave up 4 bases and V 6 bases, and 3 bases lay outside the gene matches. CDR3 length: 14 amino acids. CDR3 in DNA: TGTGCCAGCAGCAAGCGGGGGGGATACAATGAGCAGTTCTTC. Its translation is CASSKRGGYNEQFF.

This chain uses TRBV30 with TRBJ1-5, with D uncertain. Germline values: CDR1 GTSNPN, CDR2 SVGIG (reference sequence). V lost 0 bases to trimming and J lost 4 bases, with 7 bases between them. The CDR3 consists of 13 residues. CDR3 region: CAWSVRENQPQHF. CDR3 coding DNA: TGTGCCTGGAGTGTACGAGAGAATCAGCCCCAGCATTTT.

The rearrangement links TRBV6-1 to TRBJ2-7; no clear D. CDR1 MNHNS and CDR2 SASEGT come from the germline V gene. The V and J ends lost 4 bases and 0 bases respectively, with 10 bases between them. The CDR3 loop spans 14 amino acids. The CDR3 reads CASSGGSTSYEQYF. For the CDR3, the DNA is TGTGCCAGCAGTGGTGGCAGTACCTCCTACGAGCAGTACTTC.

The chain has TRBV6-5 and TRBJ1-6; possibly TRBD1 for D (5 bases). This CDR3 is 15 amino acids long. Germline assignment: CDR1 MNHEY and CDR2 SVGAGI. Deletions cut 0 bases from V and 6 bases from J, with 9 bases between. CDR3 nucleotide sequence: TGTGCCAGCAGTTACTCGGGCGGGGGTAATTCACCCCTCCACTTT. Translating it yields CASSYSGGGNSPLHF.

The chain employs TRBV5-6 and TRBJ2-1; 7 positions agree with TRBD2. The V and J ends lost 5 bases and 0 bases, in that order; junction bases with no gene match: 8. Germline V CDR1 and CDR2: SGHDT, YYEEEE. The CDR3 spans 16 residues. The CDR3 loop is CASSIRGGYSYNEQFF. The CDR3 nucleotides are TGTGCCAGCAGTATTCGCGGGGGTTACTCCTACAATGAGCAGTTCTTC.

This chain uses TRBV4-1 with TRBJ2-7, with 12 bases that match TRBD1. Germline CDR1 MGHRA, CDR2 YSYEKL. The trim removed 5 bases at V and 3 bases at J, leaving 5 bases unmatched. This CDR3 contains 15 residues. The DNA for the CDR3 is TGCGCCAGCAGCATCGGGACAGGGGGCTTCTACGAGCAGTACTTC. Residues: CASSIGTGGFYEQYF.

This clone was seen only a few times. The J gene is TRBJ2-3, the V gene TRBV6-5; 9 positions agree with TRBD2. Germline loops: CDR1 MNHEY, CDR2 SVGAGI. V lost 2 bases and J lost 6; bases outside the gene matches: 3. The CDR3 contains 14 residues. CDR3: CASSYGRGGDTQYF. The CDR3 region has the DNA TGTGCCAGCAGTTACGGGCGGGGGGGTGATACGCAGTATTTT.

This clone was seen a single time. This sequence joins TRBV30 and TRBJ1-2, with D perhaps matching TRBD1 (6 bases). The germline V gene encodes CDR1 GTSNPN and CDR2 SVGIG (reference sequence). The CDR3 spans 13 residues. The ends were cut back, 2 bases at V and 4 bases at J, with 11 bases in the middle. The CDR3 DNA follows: TGTGCCTGGAGTACACGCAGGGGCTATGGCTACACCTTC. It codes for CAWSTRRGYGYTF. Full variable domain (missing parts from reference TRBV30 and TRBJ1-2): SQTIHQWPATLVQPVGSPLSLECTVEGTSNPNLYWYRQAAGRGLQLLFYSVGIGQISSEVPQNLSASRPQDRQFILSSKKLLLSDSGFYLCAWSTRRGYGYTFGSGTRLTVV.

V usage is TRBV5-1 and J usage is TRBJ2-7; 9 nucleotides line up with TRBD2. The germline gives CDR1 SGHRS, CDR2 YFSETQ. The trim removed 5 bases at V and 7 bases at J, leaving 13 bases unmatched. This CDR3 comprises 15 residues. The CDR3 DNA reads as TGCGCCAGCAGTTTAGCGGGGGCCAATTTGCGGGAGCAGTACTTC. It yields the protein CASSLAGANLREQYF.

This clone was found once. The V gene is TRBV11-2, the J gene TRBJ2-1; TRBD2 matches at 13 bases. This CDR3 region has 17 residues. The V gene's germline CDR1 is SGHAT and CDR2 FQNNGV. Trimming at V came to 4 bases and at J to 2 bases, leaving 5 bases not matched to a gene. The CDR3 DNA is TGTGCCAGCAGCTCCCGACTAGCGGGGGGCACCTACAATGAGCAGTTCTTC. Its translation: CASSSRLAGGTYNEQFF.

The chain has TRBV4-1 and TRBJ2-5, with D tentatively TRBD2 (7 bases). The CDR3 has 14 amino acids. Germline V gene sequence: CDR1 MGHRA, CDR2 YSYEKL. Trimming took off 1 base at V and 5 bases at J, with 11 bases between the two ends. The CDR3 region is CASSQGGGAETQYF. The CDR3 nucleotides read TGCGCCAGCAGCCAAGGTGGGGGGGCCGAGACCCAGTACTTC.

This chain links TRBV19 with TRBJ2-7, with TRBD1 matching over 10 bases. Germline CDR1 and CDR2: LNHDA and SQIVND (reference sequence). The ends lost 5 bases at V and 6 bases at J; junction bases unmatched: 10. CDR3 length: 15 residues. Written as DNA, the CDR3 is TGTGCCAGTAGTCCCCGGGACAGGGGATCCCTCGAGCAGTACTTC. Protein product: CASSPRDRGSLEQYF.

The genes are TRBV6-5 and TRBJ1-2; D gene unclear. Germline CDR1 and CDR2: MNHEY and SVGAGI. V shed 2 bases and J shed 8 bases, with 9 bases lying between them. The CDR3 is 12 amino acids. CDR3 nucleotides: TGTGCCAGCAGTTACCGGTCAGGCGGCTACACCTTC. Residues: CASSYRSGGYTF.

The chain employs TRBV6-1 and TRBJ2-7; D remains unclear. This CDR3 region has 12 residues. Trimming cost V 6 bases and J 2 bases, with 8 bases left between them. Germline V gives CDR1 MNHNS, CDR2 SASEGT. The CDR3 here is CASSPLTYEQYF. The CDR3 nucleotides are TGTGCCAGCAGCCCACTAACCTACGAGCAGTACTTC.

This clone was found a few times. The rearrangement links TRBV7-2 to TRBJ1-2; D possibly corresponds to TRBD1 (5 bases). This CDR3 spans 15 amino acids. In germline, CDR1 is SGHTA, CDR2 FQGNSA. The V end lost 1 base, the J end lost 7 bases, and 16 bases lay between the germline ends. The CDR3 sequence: CASSLEAGSLGGYTF. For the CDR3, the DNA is TGTGCCAGCAGCTTAGAGGCAGGGTCCCTGGGTGGCTACACCTTC. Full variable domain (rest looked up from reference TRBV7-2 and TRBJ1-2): GAGVSQSPSNKVTEKGKDVELRCDPISGHTALYWYRQSLGQGLEFLIYFQGNSAPDKSGLPSDRFSAERTGGSVSTLTIQRTQQEDSAVYLCASSLEAGSLGGYTFGSGTRLTVV.